This T cell receptor (beta chain) was profiled in a study of T cell changes during pregnancy in multiple sclerosis. Method: immunoSEQ multiplex PCR; TCRdb's copy keeps in-frame clones and lacks some. Of around 49,000 clones detected, roughly 89% appear once; the ten largest clones hold 5% to 5.5%. The CDR3 extends over 13 amino acids. Trimming removed 6 bases from V and 5 bases from J; junction bases left unmatched: 1. Germline lookup yields CDR1 MNHEY and CDR2 SVGAGI. This clone was seen a few times. This receptor was obtained from a female donor in good health, enrolled as a control in a pregnancy study. The genes are TRBV6-5 and TRBJ1-6, with 7 bases lining up with TRBD1. The sequencing here drew on peripheral blood, taken after pregnancy. This chain's CDR3 is CASRGQNNSPLHF. DNA of the CDR3: TGTGCCAGCAGGGGACAGAATAATTCACCCCTCCACTTT.